This T cell receptor beta chain comes out of a study of cytomegalovirus exposure and HLA in healthy donors. Use of 60 Vbeta and 13 Jbeta primers characterized the PCR. Only in-frame clones appear in the TCRdb table, and some are missing; sequencing was by immunoSEQ multiplex PCR. The repertoire table contains 70,000 or so clones. The CDR3 loop spans 17 amino acids. The V end lost 5 bases, the J end lost 3 bases, and 19 bases lay between the germline ends. Looked up from germline, CDR1 is LNHNV and CDR2 is YYDKDF (reference sequence). The sample was PBMCs. The source of this sequence is a boy between 5 and 17 years old in good health and CMV-seronegative. The V and J genes are TRBV15 and TRBJ2-2; weak D call: TRBD2 (7 bases). The CDR3 DNA reads TGTGCCACCAGCCCTGACCTGGGAGGGGGTTACACCGGGGAGCTGTTTTTT. Translated: CATSPDLGGGYTGELFF.